These 12 T cell receptor beta chains were all obtained from the same sample, sequenced in a study of cytotoxic CD8 clonotypes in ibrutinib-treated CLL. The repertoire was sequenced with immunoSEQ multiplex PCR; TCRdb's copy has only in-frame clones and lacks some. The sample contains about 150,000 clones, 75% to 80% of which appear only once. The sequencing used PBMCs, collected after 24 months of ibrutinib treatment. These receptors all stem from a human donor with chronic lymphocytic leukemia.

The chain couples TRBV10-3 to TRBJ2-5, with 8 bases identical to TRBD2. This CDR3 is 17 amino acids long. V shed 3 bases, J shed 5 bases, and the junction held 14 bases outside the gene matches. Germline-derived CDR1 and CDR2 are ENHRY and SYGVKD. CDR3 sequence (DNA): TGTGCCATCAGTGACCGCAGCGGCGGGGGGCCTTTGGAGACCCAGTACTTC. Its protein product is CAISDRSGGGPLETQYF.

This chain links TRBV13 with TRBJ1-1; the D gene is possibly TRBD1 (6 bases). CDR3 length: 14 residues. Trimming took 5 bases from V and 4 from J, leaving 14 bases between them. Per the germline V gene, CDR1 is PRHDT and CDR2 is FYEKMQ (reference sequence). The DNA for the CDR3 is TGTGCCAGCAGCCGGGGGGCAGGGCGCACTGAAGCTTTCTTT. This gives the protein CASSRGAGRTEAFF.

This clone was observed once. The chain recombines TRBV4-2 with TRBJ2-7; tentatively, D is TRBD1 or TRBD2 (5 bases each). Germline lookup yields CDR1 LGHNA and CDR2 YNFKEQ. Trimming took off 4 bases at V and 2 bases at J, with 15 bases between the two ends. CDR3 size: 15 residues. The CDR3 bases are TGTGCCAGCAGCCCTCAGGGAGACAGTCCCTACGAGCAGTACTTC. This codes for CASSPQGDSPYEQYF.

The chain uses TRBV6-6 and TRBJ1-2; D possibly corresponds to TRBD1 (5 bases). The V gene lost 0 bases and the J gene lost 4 bases, with 15 bases spanning the gap. There are 16 residues in the CDR3. Germline V gives CDR1 MNHNY, CDR2 SVGAGI (reference sequence). The CDR3 coding sequence is TGTGCCAGCAGTTACTCAACGGGGGAGGGACCCTATGGCTACACCTTC. Translated, it gives CASSYSTGEGPYGYTF.

This clone came up many times. The rearrangement links TRBV1 to TRBJ2-7; the table's D call, TRBD2, was not checked against the DNA. TRBV1 represents a pseudogene. This CDR3 is 11 amino acids long. The CDR3 coding sequence is TGCACCAGCAGCCAAGATTTCGCGAGGTACTTC. Translating gives CTSSQDFARYF.

V is TRBV6-5 and J is TRBJ2-5; 10 nucleotides agree with TRBD1. CDR3 length equals 15 residues. Germline V gene sequence: CDR1 MNHEY, CDR2 SVGAGI. V was clipped by 2 bases and J by 5 bases; unmatched bases: 5. The CDR3 DNA reads TGTGCCAGCAGTTACGCCGGGACAGGGGTCGAGACCCAGTACTTC. It is translated as CASSYAGTGVETQYF.

This clone has only one observation. V gene TRBV28 combines with J gene TRBJ2-1, with TRBD2 matching 11 bases. This CDR3 region has 17 residues. Per germline, CDR1 MDHEN and CDR2 SYDVKM. V gave up 4 bases and J gave up 5 bases; unmatched junction bases: 10. CDR3 sequence reads: CASSYPLAGGVHNEQFF. The CDR3 nucleotides are TGTGCCAGCAGTTACCCTCTAGCGGGAGGCGTCCACAATGAGCAGTTCTTC.

Many counts were recorded for this clone. V usage is TRBV4-1 and J usage is TRBJ1-5, with D possibly being TRBD1 (5 bases). Germline V CDR1 and CDR2: MGHRA, YSYEKL. V was shortened by 4 bases and J by 4 bases, with 20 bases between the two germline ends. CDR3 size: 17 residues. The CDR3 region is CASSLPGPRGLNQPQHF. The CDR3 region has the DNA TGCGCCAGCAGCCTCCCAGGACCGCGGGGCCTTAATCAGCCCCAGCATTTT.

This clone was counted between two and nine times. The CDR3 protein is CSVEGVGFYEQYF. CDR3 in DNA: TGCAGCGTTGAAGGAGTTGGGTTTTACGAGCAGTACTTC. This chain connects TRBV29-1 to TRBJ2-7; no clear D. The CDR3 is made up of 13 amino acids. The V and J ends lost 1 base and 4 bases respectively, with 11 bases between them. Germline V lookup: CDR1 SQVTM, CDR2 ANQGSEA.

The chain is built from TRBV6-4 and TRBJ2-1; 9 bases match TRBD2. Germline lookup yields CDR1 MRHNA and CDR2 SNTAGT. The CDR3 is made up of 16 amino acids. J lost 8 bases, V lost 0 bases, and 8 bases had no gene match. The CDR3 DNA is TGTGCCAGCAGTGACTCCCGCGGGGGGGCCATGGATGAGCAGTTCTTC. It translates to CASSDSRGGAMDEQFF.

The CDR3 DNA sequence: TGTGCCATCAGGCCCGTAACAGGGGCCCAGTACTTC. Its protein product is CAIRPVTGAQYF. This sequence joins TRBV6-5 and TRBJ2-5, with TRBD1 identical over 7 bases. The CDR3 contains 12 residues. J was trimmed by 9 bases and V by 10 bases; bases with no gene match: 11. Germline lookup yields CDR1 MNHEY and CDR2 SVGAGI.

The rearrangement links TRBV18 to TRBJ1-2, with 7 bases matching TRBD1. Trimming took 1 base from V and 4 from J; bases not matched to a gene: 3. Germline V lookup: CDR1 KGHSH, CDR2 LQKENI. CDR3 size: 14 residues. The DNA for the CDR3 is TGTGCCAGCTCACCACGGGGACAGACCTATGGCTACACCTTC. It translates to CASSPRGQTYGYTF.